A single TCR beta chain is shown here with its context. Followed over time, Seattle patients had been enrolled while infection was active. The length of the CDR3 is 15 residues. Trimming removed 7 bases from V and 4 bases from J, with 19 bases in between. The germline V gene has CDR1 MDHEN and CDR2 SYDVKM. Original handling: Amplification from reference gene primers served as the basis for estimated nucleated cell counts. Some clones are missing from TCRdb's copy, which holds only in-frame ones; the method was immunoSEQ multiplex PCR. Clonal size and the V and J genes are those of that table, whereas D and trimming came from the DNA. Of under 400,000 clones listed, 90% are singletons. This sample stems from a study of blood T cell repertoires in COVID-19. Across the whole study: Samples came from the United States, Italy and Spain, spanning acute and convalescent COVID-19. PBMCs, B-cell-depleted T cells, or T cells provided the cDNA or gDNA that made up the material.

Sequenced input: peripheral blood. The chain is built from TRBV28 and TRBJ1-2; D is unresolved. The receptor's source is a woman in her twenties or thirties with COVID-19, enrolled during active disease. CDR3: CASNPETRKFYGYTF. As DNA, the CDR3 is TGTGCCAGCAATCCAGAAACGAGGAAGTTCTATGGCTACACCTTC.